Given below is one T cell receptor (beta chain) in context. Its cognate antigen is unknown. V was clipped by 1 base and J by 5 bases, with 6 bases between them. CDR3 length equals 13 residues. Treatment meaning: therapeutic diphenylcyclopropenone sensitization with weekly scalp DPC. RNA extraction used unfractionated whole blood as the source of total RNA. The data derive from a study of human T cells and chemical hapten exposure. Study-wide background: Cases of alopecia areata, totalis or universalis occurred in a predominantly female patient group. Findings and caveats of the study: PT1 expanded TCR numbers rose with patch test score. TCRs exceeding a frequency of 1 in 1000 stayed unchanged under DPC sensitization.

Individual cDNA molecules (in the library) carried attached unique molecular identifiers. TCRdb re-called the reads through MiXCR, storing one row per CDR3 protein. The sample contains approximately 500 distinct CDR3 sequences, around 38% of which appear only once. V and J are TRBV12-3 or TRBV12-4 and TRBJ1-5, with a tentative D call TRBD1 (5 bases). This clonotype was sampled from an adult with alopecia areata. Some clones in this sample may be carry-over from other donors' samples. This table probably holds off-target reads from a library built for another chain. Sequences were derived from whole blood, sampled before DPC sensitization or 2, 6, or about 24 weeks after (not recorded which). CDR3 DNA sequence: TGTGCCAGCAGTTTAGGGGGGTATCAGCCCCAGCATTTT. Encoded protein: CASSLGGYQPQHF.